The 10 T cell receptor beta chains below come from one sample, sequenced in a study of control samples from healthy donors and cancer patients. The table came from immunoSEQ multiplex PCR; TCRdb's copy has only in-frame clones and leaves some out. The repertoire has roughly 160,000 clones, roughly 95% of them found once; the top ten carry approximately 1%. The sample consisted of blood. These receptors originate from a woman younger than 45 in good health.

The genes are TRBV4-1 and TRBJ1-2, with D possibly matching TRBD1 (6 bases). CDR1 and CDR2 from the germline V gene are MGHRA and YSYEKL. The length of the CDR3 is 13 residues. The germline V and J ends were trimmed by 4 bases and 13 bases, with 19 bases remaining between them. The CDR3 nucleotides are TGCGCCAGCAGCCCCAAGGGGACATCGGTTCTCACCTTC. Protein sequence: CASSPKGTSVLTF.

V gene TRBV6-2 or TRBV6-3 combines with J gene TRBJ1-5; D remains ambiguous. Germline lookup yields CDR1 MNHEY and CDR2 SVGEGT. V shed 2 bases and J shed 7 bases, with 9 bases lying between them. The length of the CDR3 is 13 residues. The DNA for the CDR3 is TGTGCCAGCAGTTACACAGAGACCCAGCCCCAGCATTTT. It is translated as CASSYTETQPQHF.

This clone was counted once. The gene calls are TRBV12-5 and TRBJ1-1; 10 nucleotides agree with TRBD1. J gave up 2 bases and V 3 bases, and 15 bases lay outside the gene matches. CDR1 and CDR2 (germline): LGHNT, FRNRAP. The CDR3 contains 19 residues. The CDR3 reads CASGFLLDRGGSGNTEAFF. As DNA, the CDR3 is TGTGCTAGTGGTTTCCTCCTGGACAGGGGGGGTTCAGGAAACACTGAAGCTTTCTTT.

The genes are TRBV25-1 and TRBJ2-7; 8 nucleotides match TRBD2. The CDR3 covers 14 residues. Unmatched junction bases numbered 4, after V lost 3 bases and J lost 3 bases. Per the germline V gene, CDR1 is MGHDK and CDR2 is SYGVNS. The CDR3 sequence is CASSETSVFYEQYF. CDR3 coding DNA: TGTGCCAGCAGTGAGACTAGCGTCTTCTACGAGCAGTACTTC.

The V and J genes are TRBV19 and TRBJ1-1; D is unclear. CDR3 length: 14 residues. With 5 bases removed from V and 6 bases from J, the gap between germline ends came to 16 bases. The germline V gene has CDR1 LNHDA and CDR2 SQIVND (reference sequence). CDR3 in DNA: TGTGCCAGTAGTCAACAAAGGGTTGGGGCTGAAGCTTTCTTT. Translating it yields CASSQQRVGAEAFF.

This chain uses TRBV27 with TRBJ2-7, with D perhaps matching TRBD1 (6 bases). This CDR3 contains 15 residues. Trimming pared 8 bases from V and 4 bases from J, leaving 21 bases between. Germline CDR1 MNHEY, CDR2 SMNVEV (reference sequence). CDR3 amino acids: CASVDTGSGLYEQYF. CDR3 DNA sequence: TGTGCCAGCGTAGACACAGGGTCAGGGCTGTACGAGCAGTACTTC.

The chain recombines TRBV29-1 with TRBJ2-3; TRBD2 matches 12 bases. Trimming cost V 6 bases and J 3 bases; bases outside gene matches: 7. Looked up from germline, CDR1 is SQVTM and CDR2 is ANQGSEA. The CDR3 sequence is 15 residues long. The CDR3 nucleotides read TGCAGCGTCAGACTAGCGGGAGTTTCGACAGATACGCAGTATTTT. Translated, it gives CSVRLAGVSTDTQYF.

The chain recombines TRBV4-1 with TRBJ1-2; no definite D call. Trimming took off 0 bases at V and 4 bases at J, with 9 bases between the two ends. The CDR3 covers 14 residues. The germline gives CDR1 MGHRA, CDR2 YSYEKL. The CDR3 nucleotides are TGCGCCAGCAGCCAAGAGTCGGGTGTCTATGGCTACACCTTC. Its translation is CASSQESGVYGYTF.

The rearrangement joins TRBV2 to TRBJ2-2; the match to TRBD1 covers 7 bases. The junction had 5 bases not matched to a gene; V was cut back by 7 bases and J by 0 bases. The CDR3 runs to 15 residues. From germline, CDR1 is SNHLY and CDR2 FYNNEI. The CDR3 region has the DNA TGTGCCAGCAATCGGGACAGAACGAACACCGGGGAGCTGTTTTTT. Its translation: CASNRDRTNTGELFF. The whole variable domain, filled in from reference TRBV2 and TRBJ2-2, reads EPEVTQTPSHQVTQMGQEVILRCVPISNHLYFYWYRQILGQKVEFLVSFYNNEISEKSEIFDDQFSVERPDGSNFTLKIRSTKLEDSAMYFCASNRDRTNTGELFFGEGSRLTVL.

This chain uses TRBV18 with TRBJ2-5, with 10 bases matching TRBD1. Germline CDR1 reads KGHSH; CDR2 reads LQKENI. Trimming removed 5 bases from V and 2 bases from J; junction bases left unmatched: 8. The CDR3 runs to 16 residues. This CDR3 reads CASSYRQGASQETQYF. The CDR3 DNA reads as TGTGCCAGCTCATACCGACAGGGGGCCTCACAAGAGACCCAGTACTTC.